What follows are 23 T cell receptor beta chains derived from one specimen sequenced in a study of CD8+ T cells in alopecia areata. Extracted RNA was reverse transcribed, and the resulting cDNA served as sequencing template. This table comes from immunoSEQ multiplex PCR, and its TCRdb copy is limited to in-frame clones, with some not included. The table has about 150,000 clones, approximately 60% seen once. Sequencing was carried out using CD4+ T cells sorted from blood. All receptors derive from a human donor in good health.

In nucleotides, the CDR3 is TGTGCCACCAGCAGAGGAAGAATCCTAGCGGGAGAAGAGACCCAGTACTTC. Amino acid sequence: CATSRGRILAGEETQYF. This chain connects TRBV15 to TRBJ2-5; TRBD2 aligns across 10 bases. Per germline, CDR1 LNHNV and CDR2 YYDKDF (reference sequence). The V gene end was trimmed by 1 base and the J gene end by 3 bases; junction bases not matched to a gene: 8. The CDR3 extends over 17 amino acids.

Only one count was recorded for this clone. Here the CDR3 reads CASSGEGSGSHEQFF. In DNA form, the CDR3 reads TGTGCCAGCAGTGGGGAGGGTAGCGGGAGCCATGAGCAGTTCTTC. The rearrangement joins TRBV2 to TRBJ2-1; 9 bases line up with TRBD2. The CDR3 loop spans 15 amino acids. Germline lookup yields CDR1 SNHLY and CDR2 FYNNEI. V dropped 4 bases and J dropped 8; count of bases not matched to a gene: 9.

The rearrangement joins TRBV5-1 to TRBJ2-2; the match to TRBD1 covers 7 bases. The CDR3 is made up of 16 amino acids. Germline CDR1 SGHRS, CDR2 YFSETQ. The ends lost 0 bases at V and 0 bases at J; junction bases unmatched: 2. CDR3 in amino acids: CASSLVQGANTGELFF. The CDR3 nucleotides are TGCGCCAGCAGCTTGGTGCAGGGGGCGAACACCGGGGAGCTGTTTTTT.

The sample holds a few counts of this clone. V and J are TRBV9 and TRBJ2-6, with D unclear. Germline CDR1 is SGDLS and CDR2 is YYNGEE. This CDR3 region has 14 residues. The V gene lost 4 bases and the J gene lost 1 base, with 6 bases spanning the gap. In nucleotides, the CDR3 is TGTGCCAGCAGCTCCGGGTCTGGGGCCAACGTCCTGACTTTC. Its protein is CASSSGSGANVLTF.

The chain has TRBV27 and TRBJ1-2; 7 bases line up with TRBD1. This CDR3 spans 18 amino acids. The V gene's germline CDR1 is MNHEY and CDR2 SMNVEV (reference sequence). The V and J ends lost 2 bases and 1 base, in that order; junction bases with no gene match: 13. CDR3 loop: CASSLEDRVIHDNYGYTF. DNA of the CDR3: TGTGCCAGCAGTTTAGAAGACAGGGTAATACACGATAACTATGGCTACACCTTC.

This clone has only a few counts. The chain has TRBV5-4 and TRBJ2-3; D is perhaps TRBD2 (6 bases). The V end was cut by 6 bases, the J end by 1 base, with 15 bases between. Germline CDR1 and CDR2: SGHNT and YYREEE (reference sequence). CDR3 size: 15 residues. In DNA, the CDR3 is TGTGCCAGCAACCAAAGACCTAGCGGCACAGATACGCAGTATTTT. Its protein product is CASNQRPSGTDTQYF.

The chain joins TRBV6-1 to TRBJ2-7, with a weak D call TRBD1 (5 bases). CDR1 and CDR2 from the germline V gene are MNHNS and SASEGT. V gave up 6 bases and J gave up 5 bases, with 11 bases separating them. The CDR3 extends over 12 amino acids. The CDR3, as DNA: TGTGCCAGCAGGGACACTTACGACGAGCAGTACTTC. Translated, it gives CASRDTYDEQYF.

V usage is TRBV27 and J usage is TRBJ2-7, with D possibly matching TRBD2 (5 bases). The CDR3 runs to 16 residues. V lost 4 bases, J lost 4 bases, and 20 bases lay in between. CDR1 MNHEY and CDR2 SMNVEV come from the germline V gene (reference sequence). The CDR3 spells CASSSESGPKGYEQYF. In DNA form, the CDR3 reads TGTGCCAGCAGTTCTGAAAGCGGTCCCAAGGGATACGAGCAGTACTTC.

CDR3 amino acids: CAWSASNLYGYTF. The CDR3 bases are TGTGCCTGGAGTGCGTCCAACCTCTATGGCTACACCTTC. This chain uses TRBV30 with TRBJ1-2; D is undetermined. The V end was cut by 1 base, the J end by 4 bases, with 10 bases between. This CDR3 is 13 amino acids long. The germline V gene encodes CDR1 GTSNPN and CDR2 SVGIG (reference sequence).

V gene TRBV7-9 combines with J gene TRBJ1-3; TRBD1 matches 8 bases. The CDR3 consists of 15 residues. With V trimmed by 5 bases and J by 4 bases, 7 bases remained unmatched. Germline assignment: CDR1 SEHNR and CDR2 FQNEAQ (reference sequence). The CDR3 loop is CASSPVQGVGNTIYF. Here the CDR3 DNA reads TGTGCCAGCAGCCCGGTACAGGGGGTCGGAAACACCATATATTTT.

This rearrangement joins TRBV7-9 to TRBJ2-7, with D perhaps matching TRBD1 (5 bases). This CDR3 region has 15 residues. Between the trimmed V and J ends, which lost 1 base and 0 bases, there was a span of 10 bases. Per germline, CDR1 SEHNR and CDR2 FQNEAQ (reference sequence). CDR3 region: CASSLGGRPSYEQYF. Here the CDR3 DNA reads TGTGCCAGCAGCTTAGGGGGCCGTCCCTCCTACGAGCAGTACTTC.

This chain uses TRBV30 with TRBJ1-2, with D unclear. V lost 1 base and J lost 8, with 20 bases in between. The V gene's germline CDR1 is GTSNPN and CDR2 SVGIG (reference sequence). CDR3 length: 15 amino acids. This CDR3 is CAWSGLSWGLGGYTF. The CDR3 bases are TGTGCCTGGAGTGGGCTGTCGTGGGGTCTGGGCGGCTACACCTTC.

The CDR3 nucleotides read TGCGCCAGCAGCTCGATACAGGGAAGGAACACTGAAGCTTTCTTT. Encoded protein: CASSSIQGRNTEAFF. This rearrangement joins TRBV5-1 to TRBJ1-1, with D maybe TRBD1 (6 bases). CDR1 SGHRS and CDR2 YFSETQ come from the germline V gene. V was shortened by 3 bases and J by 1 base, with 13 bases between the two germline ends. The CDR3 has 15 amino acids.

V is TRBV29-1 and J is TRBJ2-6; D is unresolved. This CDR3 region has 12 residues. Trimming took 3 bases from V and 12 from J, leaving 12 bases between them. Germline loops: CDR1 SQVTM, CDR2 ANQGSEA. This chain's CDR3 is CSVEVRASVLTF. CDR3 coding DNA: TGCAGCGTTGAGGTTAGGGCGAGCGTCCTGACTTTC.

The chain recombines TRBV7-6 with TRBJ2-5; D possibly corresponds to TRBD1 (5 bases). This CDR3 has 15 residues. The ends were cut back, 1 base at V and 7 bases at J, with 16 bases in the middle. Germline V gives CDR1 SGHVS, CDR2 FNYEAQ. The CDR3 here is CASSLGVTETGTQYF. CDR3 nucleotide sequence: TGTGCCAGCAGCTTAGGGGTGACAGAGACGGGGACCCAGTACTTC.

The chain is built from TRBV18 and TRBJ2-5; tentatively, D is TRBD2 (6 bases). CDR1 and CDR2 from the germline V gene are KGHSH and LQKENI. Trimming cost V 0 bases and J 5 bases, with 10 bases left between them. The CDR3 has 14 amino acids. CDR3 in DNA: TGTGCCAGCTCACCACCAGGGGAGGCGGAGACCCAGTACTTC. Translated: CASSPPGEAETQYF.

V is TRBV25-1 and J is TRBJ2-7; 7 bases match TRBD1. The V gene's germline CDR1 is MGHDK and CDR2 SYGVNS. V shed 3 bases and J 6 bases; nucleotides not matched to a gene: 5. The CDR3 is 13 residues long. The CDR3: CASSEFTGAEQYF. The DNA for the CDR3 is TGTGCCAGCAGTGAGTTCACAGGGGCCGAGCAGTACTTC.

The V gene is TRBV30, the J gene TRBJ2-1, with D maybe TRBD2 (6 bases). This CDR3 has 13 amino acids. Looked up from germline, CDR1 is GTSNPN and CDR2 is SVGIG (reference sequence). V gave up 0 bases and J gave up 15 bases, with 18 bases separating them. The CDR3 DNA reads TGTGCCTGGAGTGTACATTTGACTAGTTTGATGTTCTTC. This sequence encodes CAWSVHLTSLMFF.

The chain recombines TRBV4-1 with TRBJ2-5; perhaps TRBD1 as D (6 bases). The germline gives CDR1 MGHRA, CDR2 YSYEKL. The CDR3 loop spans 15 amino acids. The ends were cut back, 0 bases at V and 5 bases at J, with 13 bases in the middle. This CDR3 is CASSQEGTGWETQYF. Written as DNA, the CDR3 is TGCGCCAGCAGCCAAGAAGGAACAGGGTGGGAGACCCAGTACTTC.

This clone was seen only once. The rearrangement links TRBV5-7 to TRBJ2-5; possibly TRBD1 for D (6 bases). TRBV5-7 is classed as an ORF, of uncertain function. The CDR3 has 15 amino acids. V shed 2 bases and J shed 2 bases, with 13 bases lying between them. This chain's CDR3 is CASSLFYRAQETQYF. The CDR3 nucleotides read TGTGCCAGCAGCTTATTTTACAGGGCTCAAGAGACCCAGTACTTC.

There are a few counts of this clone. V is TRBV6-5 and J is TRBJ2-2; 8 bases align to TRBD1. The length of the CDR3 is 14 residues. Germline V lookup: CDR1 MNHEY, CDR2 SVGAGI. The V segment lost 6 bases and the J segment 7 bases; nucleotides outside the gene matches: 7. Written as DNA, the CDR3 is TGTGCCAGCAGCAGAGGACAGGGAATCGGGGAGCTGTTTTTT. Amino acids: CASSRGQGIGELFF.

Here the CDR3 reads CASSPDTRADTQYF. The CDR3, as DNA: TGTGCCAGCAGTCCGGACACTCGGGCAGATACGCAGTATTTT. The chain carries TRBV6-5 and TRBJ2-3; TRBD1 is a possible D gene (5 bases). This CDR3 contains 14 residues. With 5 bases removed from V and 4 bases from J, the gap between germline ends came to 13 bases. Germline CDR1 reads MNHEY; CDR2 reads SVGAGI.

This chain connects TRBV23-1 to TRBJ1-1; D remains unclear. TRBV23-1 is recorded as an ORF, its role being uncertain. Between the trimmed V and J ends, which lost 2 bases and 2 bases, there was a span of 18 bases. The CDR3 is made up of 17 amino acids. CDR3 loop: CASSQPIAPGRNTEAFF. CDR3 DNA sequence: TGCGCCAGCAGTCAACCGATAGCACCGGGCCGAAACACTGAAGCTTTCTTT.